The rows below give T cell receptor beta chains drawn from one sample of a study of blood T cells in healthy people across ages. TCRdb re-derived calls from the 5' RACE reads in MiXCR, one entry per CDR3 protein. The sample records about 580,000 distinct CDR3 sequences, 40% to 50% being singletons. The sample consisted of blood. These receptors originate from a man older than 75 in good health. Both conserved end residues are part of each CDR3. The D gene is left open where the match is weak. Clone size is stated in some rows and not others, as once, few, many or a class when expanded.

v_call	d_call	clone_size	j_call	cdr3_length	cdr3_nt	cdr3_aa
TRBV6-5	.	.	TRBJ1-1	15	TGTGCCAGCAACCCGGGGAGCGGTGCGAACACTGAAGCTTTCTTT	CASNPGSGANTEAFF
TRBV6-2/TRBV6-3	TRBD1	.	TRBJ1-2	15	TGTGCCAGCAGCGTACCCAGGGGGCCCGGCTATGGCTACACCTTC	CASSVPRGPGYGYTF
TRBV21-1	.	.	TRBJ2-7	16	TGTGCCAGCAGTCCCCCTTGCCGGGACAGCTCCTACGAGCAGTACTTC	CASSPPCRDSSYEQYF
TRBV7-2	TRBD2	.	TRBJ2-3	15	TGTGCCAGCAGCTCCCGGGAGGCTAGAGCAGATACGCAGTATTTT	CASSSREARADTQYF
TRBV2	.	.	TRBJ2-7	15	TGTGCCAGCACCCGGGGTGGGTGGAGCTCCTACGAGCAGTACTTC	CASTRGGWSSYEQYF
TRBV20-1	.	.	TRBJ2-7	12	TGCAGTGCTAGGGTCAGGGTCCACGAGCAGTACTTC	CSARVRVHEQYF
TRBV20-1	.	.	TRBJ2-7	15	TGCAGTGCCAGCTACCTCGGGCGGGATGTTTACGAGCAGTACTTC	CSASYLGRDVYEQYF
TRBV20-1	TRBD1	.	TRBJ1-1	13	TGCAGTGCTTTGCAGGGGGCTGACACTGAAGCTTTCTTT	CSALQGADTEAFF
TRBV29-1	.	many	TRBJ2-3	14	TGCAGCGTGGGGTTTGCCTCTAGCACAGATACGCAGTATTTT	CSVGFASSTDTQYF
TRBV11-3	.	.	TRBJ2-1	12	TGTGCCAGCTCTAAAGCTTCCGAGGGGCAGTTCTTC	CASSKASEGQFF
TRBV20-1	TRBD2	.	TRBJ2-2	17	TGCAGTGCTAGAGTTCAGGCTAGCGGGTTGAACACCGGGGAGCTGTTTTTT	CSARVQASGLNTGELFF
TRBV5-1	TRBD2	few	TRBJ2-3	16	TGCGCCAGCAGCTTGGAGTCTAGCGGGCGCACAGATACGCAGTATTTT	CASSLESSGRTDTQYF
TRBV28	TRBD2	.	TRBJ2-1	15	TGTGCCAGCACCTGGGGACTAGCGGGTCACAATGAGCAGTTCTTC	CASTWGLAGHNEQFF
TRBV15	TRBD2	.	TRBJ2-4	15	TGTGCCACCAGCAGAGGGGGGGGTGCCAAAAACATTCAGTACTTC	CATSRGGGAKNIQYF
TRBV10-3	TRBD1	.	TRBJ2-7	16	TGTGCCATCAGTGAGGGGGGACAGGGAAAACCCTACGAGCAGTACTTC	CAISEGGQGKPYEQYF